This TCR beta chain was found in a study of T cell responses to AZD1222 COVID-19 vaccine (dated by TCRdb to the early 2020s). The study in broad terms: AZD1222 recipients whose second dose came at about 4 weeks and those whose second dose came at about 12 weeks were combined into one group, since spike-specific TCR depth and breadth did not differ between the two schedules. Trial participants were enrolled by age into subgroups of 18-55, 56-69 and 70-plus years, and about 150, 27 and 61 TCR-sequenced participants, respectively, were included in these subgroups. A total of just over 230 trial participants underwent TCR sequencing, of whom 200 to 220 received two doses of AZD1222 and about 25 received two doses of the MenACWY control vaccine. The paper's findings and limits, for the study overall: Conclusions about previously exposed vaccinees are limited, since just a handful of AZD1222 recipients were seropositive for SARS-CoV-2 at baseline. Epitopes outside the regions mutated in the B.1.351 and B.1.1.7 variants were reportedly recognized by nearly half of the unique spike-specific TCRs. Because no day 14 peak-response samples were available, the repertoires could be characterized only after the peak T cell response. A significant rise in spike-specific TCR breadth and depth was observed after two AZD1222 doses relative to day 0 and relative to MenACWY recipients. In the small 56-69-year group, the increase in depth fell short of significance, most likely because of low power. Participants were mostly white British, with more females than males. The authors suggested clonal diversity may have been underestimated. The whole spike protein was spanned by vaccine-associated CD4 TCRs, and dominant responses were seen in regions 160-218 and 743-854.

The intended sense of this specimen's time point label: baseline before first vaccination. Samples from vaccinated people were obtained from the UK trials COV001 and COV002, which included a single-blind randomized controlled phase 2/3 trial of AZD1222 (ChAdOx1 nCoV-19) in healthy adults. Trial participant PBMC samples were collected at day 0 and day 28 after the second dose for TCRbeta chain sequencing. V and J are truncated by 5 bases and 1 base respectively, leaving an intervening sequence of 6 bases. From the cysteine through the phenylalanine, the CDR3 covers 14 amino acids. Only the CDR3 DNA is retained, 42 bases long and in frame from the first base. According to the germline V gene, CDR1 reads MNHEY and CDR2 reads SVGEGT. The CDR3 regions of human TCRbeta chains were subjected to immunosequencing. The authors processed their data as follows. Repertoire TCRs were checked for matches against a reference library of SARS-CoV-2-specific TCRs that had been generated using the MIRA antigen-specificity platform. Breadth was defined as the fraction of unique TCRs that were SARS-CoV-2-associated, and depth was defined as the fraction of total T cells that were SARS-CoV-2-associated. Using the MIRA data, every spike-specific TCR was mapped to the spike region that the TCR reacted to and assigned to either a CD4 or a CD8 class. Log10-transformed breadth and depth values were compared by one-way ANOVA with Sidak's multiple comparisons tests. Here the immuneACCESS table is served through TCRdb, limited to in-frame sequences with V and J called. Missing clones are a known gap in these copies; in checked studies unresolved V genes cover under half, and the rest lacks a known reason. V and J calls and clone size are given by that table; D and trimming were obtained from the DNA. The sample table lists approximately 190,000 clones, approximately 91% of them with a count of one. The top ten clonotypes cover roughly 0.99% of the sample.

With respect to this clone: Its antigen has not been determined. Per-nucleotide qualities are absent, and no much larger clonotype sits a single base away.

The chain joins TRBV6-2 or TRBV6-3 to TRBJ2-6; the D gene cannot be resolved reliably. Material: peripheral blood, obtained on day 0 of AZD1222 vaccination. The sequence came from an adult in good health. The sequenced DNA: TGTGCCAGCAGTGACGGTTCTGGGGCCAACGTCCTGACTTTC. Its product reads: CASSDGSGANVLTF.